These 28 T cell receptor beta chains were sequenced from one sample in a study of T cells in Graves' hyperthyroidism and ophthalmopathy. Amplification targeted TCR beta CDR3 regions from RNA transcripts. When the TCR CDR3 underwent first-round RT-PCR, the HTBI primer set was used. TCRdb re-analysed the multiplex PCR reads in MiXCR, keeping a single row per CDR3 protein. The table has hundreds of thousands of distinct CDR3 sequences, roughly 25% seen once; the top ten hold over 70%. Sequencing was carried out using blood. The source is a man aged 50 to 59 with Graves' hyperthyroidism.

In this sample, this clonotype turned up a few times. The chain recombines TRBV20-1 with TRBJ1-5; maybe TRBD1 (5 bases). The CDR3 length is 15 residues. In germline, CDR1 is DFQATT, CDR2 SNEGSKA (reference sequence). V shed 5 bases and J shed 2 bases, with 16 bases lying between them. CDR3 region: CSAQLGAVGNQPQHF. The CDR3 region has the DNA TGCAGTGCTCAGCTCGGGGCGGTGGGCAATCAGCCCCAGCATTTT.

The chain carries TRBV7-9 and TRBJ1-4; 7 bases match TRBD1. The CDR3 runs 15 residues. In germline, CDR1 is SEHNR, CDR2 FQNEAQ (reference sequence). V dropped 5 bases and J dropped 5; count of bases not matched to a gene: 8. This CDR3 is CASSPMGQSNEKLFF. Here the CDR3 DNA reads TGTGCCAGCAGCCCGATGGGACAGAGCAATGAAAAACTGTTTTTT.

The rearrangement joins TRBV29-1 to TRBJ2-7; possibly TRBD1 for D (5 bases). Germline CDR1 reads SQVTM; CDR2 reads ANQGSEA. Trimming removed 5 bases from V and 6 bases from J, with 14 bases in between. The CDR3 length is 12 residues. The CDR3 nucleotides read TGCAGCGTTTCTCCTAGGGGCGGCGAGCAGTACTTC. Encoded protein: CSVSPRGGEQYF.

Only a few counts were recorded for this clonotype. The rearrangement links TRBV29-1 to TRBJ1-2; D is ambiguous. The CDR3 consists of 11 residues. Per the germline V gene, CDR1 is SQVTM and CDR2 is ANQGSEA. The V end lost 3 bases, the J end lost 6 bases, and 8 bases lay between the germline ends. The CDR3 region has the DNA TGCAGCGTTGAGGGTCCGGATGGCTACACCTTC. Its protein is CSVEGPDGYTF.

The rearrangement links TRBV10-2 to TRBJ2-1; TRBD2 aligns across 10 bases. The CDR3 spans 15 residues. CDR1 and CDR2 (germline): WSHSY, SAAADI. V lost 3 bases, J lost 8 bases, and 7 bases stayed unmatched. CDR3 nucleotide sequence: TGCGCCAGCAGTGAATCGCCTAGCGGGAGAGATGAGCAGTTCTTC. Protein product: CASSESPSGRDEQFF.

The CDR3 protein is CSVERTPGANVLTF. The CDR3 nucleotides are TGCAGCGTTGAACGGACTCCTGGGGCCAACGTCCTGACTTTC. The chain employs TRBV29-1 and TRBJ2-6, with D maybe TRBD2 (5 bases). This CDR3 spans 14 amino acids. Germline CDR1 reads SQVTM; CDR2 reads ANQGSEA. Trimming removed 2 bases from V and 2 bases from J, with 7 bases in between.

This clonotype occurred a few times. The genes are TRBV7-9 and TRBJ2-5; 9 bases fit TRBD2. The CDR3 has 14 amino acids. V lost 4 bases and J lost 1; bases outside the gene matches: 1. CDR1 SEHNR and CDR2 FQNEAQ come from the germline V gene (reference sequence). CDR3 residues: CASSSLAGQETQYF. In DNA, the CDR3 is TGTGCCAGCAGCTCACTAGCGGGCCAAGAGACCCAGTACTTC.

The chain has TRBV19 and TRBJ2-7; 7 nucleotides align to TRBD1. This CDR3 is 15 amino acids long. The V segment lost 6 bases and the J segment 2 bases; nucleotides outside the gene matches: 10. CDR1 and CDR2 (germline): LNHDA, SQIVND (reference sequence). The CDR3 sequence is CASSARGQETYEQYF. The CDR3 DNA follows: TGTGCCAGTAGCGCGAGAGGACAGGAAACCTACGAGCAGTACTTC.

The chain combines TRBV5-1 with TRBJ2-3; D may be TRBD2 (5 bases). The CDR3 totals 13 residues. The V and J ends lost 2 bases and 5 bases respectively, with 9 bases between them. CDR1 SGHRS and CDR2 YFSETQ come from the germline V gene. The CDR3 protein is CASSLEGKDTQYF. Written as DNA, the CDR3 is TGCGCCAGCAGCTTAGAGGGTAAAGATACGCAGTATTTT. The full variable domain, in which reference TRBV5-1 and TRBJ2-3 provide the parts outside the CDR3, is KAGVTQTPRYLIKTRGQQVTLSCSPISGHRSVSWYQQTPGQGLQFLFEYFSETQRNKGNFPGRFSGRQFSNSRSEMNVSTLELGDSALYLCASSLEGKDTQYFGPGTRLTVL.

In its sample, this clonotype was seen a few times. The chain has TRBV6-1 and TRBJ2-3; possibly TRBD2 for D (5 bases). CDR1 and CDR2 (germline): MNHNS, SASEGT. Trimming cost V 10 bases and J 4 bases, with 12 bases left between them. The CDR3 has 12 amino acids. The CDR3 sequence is CATQAGADTQYF. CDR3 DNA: TGTGCCACCCAAGCCGGGGCAGATACGCAGTATTTT.

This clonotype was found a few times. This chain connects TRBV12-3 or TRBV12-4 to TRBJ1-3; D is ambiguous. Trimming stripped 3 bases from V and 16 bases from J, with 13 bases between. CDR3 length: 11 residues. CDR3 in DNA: TGTGCCAGCAGTTTGGAGAGGGTGGCGTATTTT. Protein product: CASSLERVAYF.

CDR3 in amino acids: CASSSAGTGGNQPQHF. The CDR3 region has the DNA TGTGCCAGCAGCTCCGCTGGGACAGGGGGCAATCAGCCCCAGCATTTT. The genes are TRBV11-2 and TRBJ1-5; 10 nucleotides match TRBD1. V was clipped by 4 bases and J by 2 bases; unmatched bases: 5. The CDR3 has 16 amino acids. Germline values: CDR1 SGHAT, CDR2 FQNNGV.

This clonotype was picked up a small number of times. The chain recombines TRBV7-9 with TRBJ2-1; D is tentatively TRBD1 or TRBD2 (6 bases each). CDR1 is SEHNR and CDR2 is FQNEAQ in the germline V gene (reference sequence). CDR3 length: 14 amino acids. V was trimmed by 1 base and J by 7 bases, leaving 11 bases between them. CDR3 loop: CASSLGQGRNEQFF. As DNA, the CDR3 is TGTGCCAGCAGCTTAGGCCAGGGGAGGAATGAGCAGTTCTTC.

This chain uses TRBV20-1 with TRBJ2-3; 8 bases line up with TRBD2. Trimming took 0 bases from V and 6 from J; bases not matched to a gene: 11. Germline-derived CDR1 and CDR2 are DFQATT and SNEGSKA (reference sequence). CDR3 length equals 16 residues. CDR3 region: CSARDRGGKRLDTQYF. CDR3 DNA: TGCAGTGCTAGAGATCGGGGGGGGAAAAGGTTGGATACGCAGTATTTT.

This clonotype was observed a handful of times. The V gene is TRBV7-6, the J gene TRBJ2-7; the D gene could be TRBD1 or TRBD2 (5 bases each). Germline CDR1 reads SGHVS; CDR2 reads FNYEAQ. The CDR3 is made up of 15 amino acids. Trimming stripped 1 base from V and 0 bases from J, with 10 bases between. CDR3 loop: CASSLEGTASYEQYF. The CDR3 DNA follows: TGTGCCAGCAGCTTAGAAGGGACGGCCTCCTACGAGCAGTACTTC.

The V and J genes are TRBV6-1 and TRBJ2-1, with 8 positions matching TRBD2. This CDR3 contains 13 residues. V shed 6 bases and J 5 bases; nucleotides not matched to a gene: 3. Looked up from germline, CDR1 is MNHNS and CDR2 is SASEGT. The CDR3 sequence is CASRELADNEQFF. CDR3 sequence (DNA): TGTGCCAGCAGAGAACTAGCGGACAATGAGCAGTTCTTC.

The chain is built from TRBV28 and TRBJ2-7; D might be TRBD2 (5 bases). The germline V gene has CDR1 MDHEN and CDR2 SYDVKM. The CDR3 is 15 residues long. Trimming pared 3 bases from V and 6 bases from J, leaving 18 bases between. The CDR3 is CASSFTGSFFSEQYF. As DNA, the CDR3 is TGTGCCAGCAGTTTTACGGGATCATTTTTCTCCGAGCAGTACTTC. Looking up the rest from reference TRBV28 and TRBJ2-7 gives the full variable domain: DVKVTQSSRYLVKRTGEKVFLECVQDMDHENMFWYRQDPGLGLRLIYFSYDVKMKEKGDIPEGYSVSREKKERFSLILESASTNQTSMYLCASSFTGSFFSEQYFGPGTRLTVT.

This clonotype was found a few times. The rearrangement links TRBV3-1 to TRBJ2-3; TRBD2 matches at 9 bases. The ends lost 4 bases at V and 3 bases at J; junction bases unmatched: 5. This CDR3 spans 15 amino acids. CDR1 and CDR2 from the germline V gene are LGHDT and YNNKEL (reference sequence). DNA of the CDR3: TGTGCCAGCAGCCGGGGAGCGGGGGGAACAGATACGCAGTATTTT. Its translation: CASSRGAGGTDTQYF.

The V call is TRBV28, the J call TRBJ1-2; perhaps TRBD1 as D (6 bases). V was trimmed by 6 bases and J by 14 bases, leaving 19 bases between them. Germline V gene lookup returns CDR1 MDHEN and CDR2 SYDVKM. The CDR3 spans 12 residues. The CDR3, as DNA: TGTGCCAGCAGCACAGGGACGGTGAGATGGACCTTC. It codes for CASSTGTVRWTF.

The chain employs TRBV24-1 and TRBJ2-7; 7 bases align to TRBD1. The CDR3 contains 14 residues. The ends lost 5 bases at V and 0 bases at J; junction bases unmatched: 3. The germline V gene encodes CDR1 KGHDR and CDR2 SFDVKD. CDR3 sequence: CATSAGGSSYEQYF. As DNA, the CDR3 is TGTGCCACCAGTGCAGGGGGTAGCTCCTACGAGCAGTACTTC.

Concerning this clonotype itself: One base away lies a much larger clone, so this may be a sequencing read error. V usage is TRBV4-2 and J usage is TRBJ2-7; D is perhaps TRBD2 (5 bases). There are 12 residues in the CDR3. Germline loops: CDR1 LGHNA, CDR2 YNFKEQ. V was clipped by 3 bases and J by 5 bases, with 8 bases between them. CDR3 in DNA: TGTGCCAGCAGCCAGAGGGTTGACGAGCAGTACTTC. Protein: CASSQRVDEQYF.

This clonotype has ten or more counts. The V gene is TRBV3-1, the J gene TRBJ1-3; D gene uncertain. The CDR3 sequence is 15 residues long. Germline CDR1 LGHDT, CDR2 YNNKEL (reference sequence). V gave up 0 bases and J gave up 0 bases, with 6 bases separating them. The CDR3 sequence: CASSQDRSSGNTIYF. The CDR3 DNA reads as TGTGCCAGCAGCCAAGACCGGAGCTCTGGAAACACCATATATTTT.

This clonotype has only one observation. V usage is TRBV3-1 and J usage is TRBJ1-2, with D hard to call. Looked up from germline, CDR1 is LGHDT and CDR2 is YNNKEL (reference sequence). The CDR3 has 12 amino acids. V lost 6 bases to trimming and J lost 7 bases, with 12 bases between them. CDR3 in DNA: TGTGCCAGCAGTTCTAAGATCTCTGGCTACACCTTC. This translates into CASSSKISGYTF.

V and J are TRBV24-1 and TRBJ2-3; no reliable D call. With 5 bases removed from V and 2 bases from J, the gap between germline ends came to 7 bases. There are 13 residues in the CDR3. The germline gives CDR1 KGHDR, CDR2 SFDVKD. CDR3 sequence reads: CATSGSLTDTQYF. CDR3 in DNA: TGTGCCACCAGTGGTTCTCTCACAGATACGCAGTATTTT.

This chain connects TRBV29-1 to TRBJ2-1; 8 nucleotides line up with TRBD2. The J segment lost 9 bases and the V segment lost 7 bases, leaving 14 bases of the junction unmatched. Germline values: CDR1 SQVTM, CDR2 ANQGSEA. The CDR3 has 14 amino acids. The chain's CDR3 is CSGGTAGVAIEQFF. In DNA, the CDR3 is TGCAGCGGGGGTACAGCGGGGGTAGCAATTGAGCAGTTCTTC.

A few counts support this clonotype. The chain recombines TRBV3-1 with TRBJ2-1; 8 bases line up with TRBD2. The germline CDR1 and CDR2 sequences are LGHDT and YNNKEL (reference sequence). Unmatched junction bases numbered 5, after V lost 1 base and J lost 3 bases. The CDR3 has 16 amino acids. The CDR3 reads CASSQVSGSNYNEQFF. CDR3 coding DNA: TGTGCCAGCAGCCAAGTGAGCGGGAGCAACTACAATGAGCAGTTCTTC.

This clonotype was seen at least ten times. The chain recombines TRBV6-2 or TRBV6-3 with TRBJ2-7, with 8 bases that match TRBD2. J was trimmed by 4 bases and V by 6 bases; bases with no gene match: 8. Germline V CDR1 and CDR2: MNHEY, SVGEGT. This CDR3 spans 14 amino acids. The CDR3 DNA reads TGTGCCAGCAGCCGAACGGGAGGGGATTACGAGCAGTACTTC. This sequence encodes CASSRTGGDYEQYF.

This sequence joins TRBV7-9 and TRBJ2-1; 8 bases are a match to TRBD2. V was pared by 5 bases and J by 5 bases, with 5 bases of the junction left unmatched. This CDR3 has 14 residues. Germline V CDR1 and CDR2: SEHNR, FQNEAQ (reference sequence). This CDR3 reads CASSSIAGHNEQFF. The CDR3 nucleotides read TGTGCCAGCAGCAGTATAGCGGGACACAATGAGCAGTTCTTC.